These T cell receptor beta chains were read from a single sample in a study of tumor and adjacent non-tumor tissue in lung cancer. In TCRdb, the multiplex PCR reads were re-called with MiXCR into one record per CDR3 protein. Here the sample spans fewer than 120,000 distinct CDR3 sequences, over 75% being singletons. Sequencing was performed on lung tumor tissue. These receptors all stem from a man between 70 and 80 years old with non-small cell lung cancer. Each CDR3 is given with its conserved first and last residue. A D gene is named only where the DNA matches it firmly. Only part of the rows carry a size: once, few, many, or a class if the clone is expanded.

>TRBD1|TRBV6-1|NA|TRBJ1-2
CASSVGTVWGDTF
TGTGCCAGCAGTGTAGGGACAGTATGGGGCGACACCTTC
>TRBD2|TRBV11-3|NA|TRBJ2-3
CASSQGLVGSRSDTQYF
TGTGCTAGCAGCCAAGGACTAGTGGGGTCGCGATCAGATACGCAGTATTTT
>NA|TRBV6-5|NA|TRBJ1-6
CVSRTVERLNSPLHF
TGTGTCAGCAGGACAGTCGAAAGACTTAATTCACCACTCCACTTT
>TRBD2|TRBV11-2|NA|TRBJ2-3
CGSSLRLAGGHRNTQYF
TGTGGCAGCAGCCTTAGACTAGCGGGGGGGCATCGAAATACGCAGTATTTT
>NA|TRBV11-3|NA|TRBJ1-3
CASSLEGTIGHTIYF
TGTGCCAGCAGCTTAGAAGGGACAATCGGACATACCATCTATTTT
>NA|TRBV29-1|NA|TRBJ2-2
CSADVAGGTLELFF
NA
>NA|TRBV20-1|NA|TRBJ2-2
CSARDPDQTGELVF
TGCAGTGCTAGAGATCCCGACCAGACCGGGGAGCTGGTTTTT
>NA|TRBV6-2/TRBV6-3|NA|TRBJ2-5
CATEEPAASETQYF
TGTGCCACCGAGGAACCAGCGGCGTCAGAGACCCAGTACTTC
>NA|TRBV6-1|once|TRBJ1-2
CPSSLRDKSNYGYTF
TGTCCCAGCAGCCTACGGGACAAGTCTAACTATGGCTACACCTTC
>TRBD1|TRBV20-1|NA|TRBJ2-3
CSAGFGTGRRDMQYF
TGCAGCGCTGGATTCGGGACAGGGCGTAGGGATATGCAGTATTTT
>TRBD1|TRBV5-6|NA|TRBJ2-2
CTSNSGTGLTGELFF
TGTACCAGCAACTCCGGGACAGGGTTGACCGGGGAGCTGTTTTTT
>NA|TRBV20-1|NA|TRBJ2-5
CIASELSSETQYF
TGCATTGCTAGCGAGCTCTCCAGTGAGACCCAGTACTTC
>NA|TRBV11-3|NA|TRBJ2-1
CASSPRTYNEQLF
TGTGCTAGCAGTCCACGGACTTACAATGAGCAACTCTTC
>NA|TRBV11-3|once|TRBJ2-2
CVSSSTPPGELFF
TGTGTCAGCAGCTCAACTCCCCCCGGGGAGCTGTTTTTT
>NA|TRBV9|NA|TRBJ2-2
CASSAFPGELFF
TGTGCCAGCAGCGCATTCCCGGGGGAGCTGTTTTTT
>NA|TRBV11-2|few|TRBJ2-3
CASRLTPGSNTQYF
TGTGCTAGCCGCCTAACCCCAGGATCAAATACGCAGTATTTT
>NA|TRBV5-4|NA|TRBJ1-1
CASSPSIWTESTEAFF
TGCGCCAGCAGCCCTAGTATTTGGACAGAGAGCACTGAAGCTTTCTTT
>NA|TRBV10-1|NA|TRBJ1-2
CISSESTGQPYGYTF
TGCATCAGCAGTGAGTCAACAGGCCAACCCTATGGCTACACCTTC
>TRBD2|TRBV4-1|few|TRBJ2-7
CASSRTLAGGGDEQCF
TGCGCCAGCAGCCGGACGCTAGCGGGAGGGGGGGACGAGCAGTGCTTC
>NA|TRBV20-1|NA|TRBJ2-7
CSASGGRSPYKQYF
TGCAGTGCTAGTGGAGGACGGTCCCCTTACAAGCAGTACTTT
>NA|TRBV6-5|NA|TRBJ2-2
CASRRTASAANTGELFF
TGTGCCAGCAGAAGGACGGCTAGCGCCGCGAACACCGGGGAGCTGTTTTTT
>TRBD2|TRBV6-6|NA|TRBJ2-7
CANSTPSGSFDEQYF
TGTGCCAACTCTACCCCTAGCGGGAGCTTTGACGAGCAGTACTTC
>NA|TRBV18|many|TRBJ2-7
CASSPPDGSYEQYF
TGTGCCAGCTCACCACCCGATGGTTCCTACGAGCAGTACTTC
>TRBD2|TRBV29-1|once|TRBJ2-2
CSADAAGDTGQLFF
TGCAGCGCTGACGCAGCGGGGGACACCGGGCAGCTGTTTTTT
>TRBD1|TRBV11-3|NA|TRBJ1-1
CVSSFRDRTLNTETFF
TGTGTAAGCAGCTTCCGGGACAGAACCCTGAACACTGAAACTTTCTTT
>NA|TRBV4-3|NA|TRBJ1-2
CAGSQEAGDGYTF
TGCGCCGGCAGCCAAGAGGCAGGGGACGGCTACACCTTC
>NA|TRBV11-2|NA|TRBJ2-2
CVSSLDDQSGELFF
TGTGTCAGCAGCCTGGACGATCAGTCCGGGGAGCTGTTTTTT
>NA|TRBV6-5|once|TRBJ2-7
CASTPLMASYEQYF
TGTGCCAGCACCCCCTTAATGGCCTCCTACGAGCAGTACTTC
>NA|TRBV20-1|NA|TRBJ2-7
CSASTLSEQYF
TGCAGTGCTAGTACATTATCCGAGCAGTACTTC
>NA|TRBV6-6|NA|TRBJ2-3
CASTRRESSSDTQYF
TGTGCCAGCACCCGCCGGGAGTCTAGCTCAGATACGCAGTACTTT
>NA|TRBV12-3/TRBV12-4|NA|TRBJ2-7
CARTRFQGYSYEQYF
TGTGCCAGGACTAGGTTCCAGGGGTATTCCTACGAGCAGTACTTC
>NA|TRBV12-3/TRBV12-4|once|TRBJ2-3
CDSSFVAQPQYF
TGTGACAGCAGTTTTGTCGCTCAGCCCCAGTATTTT
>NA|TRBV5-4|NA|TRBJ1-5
CAGSAQSRNQPQHF
TGTGCCGGCAGCGCGCAGAGCCGCAATCAGCCCCAGCATTTT
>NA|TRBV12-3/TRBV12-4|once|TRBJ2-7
CASSRTGCVERYF
TGTGCCAGCAGTCGGACGGGGTGCGTAGAGCGGTACTTC
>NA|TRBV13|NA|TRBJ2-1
CASSQQGSSYNKQFF
TGTGCTAGCAGCCAACAGGGATCCTCCTACAATAAGCAGTTCTTC
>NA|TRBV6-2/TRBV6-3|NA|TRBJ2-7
CVSSPLGIRGGPHSYEQYF
TGTGTCAGCAGTCCCCTGGGCATAAGGGGCGGCCCTCACTCATACGAGCAGTACTTC
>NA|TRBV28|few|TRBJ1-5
CTSSLGGPEMNQPQHF
TGTACCAGCAGTTTAGGGGGACCGGAGATGAATCAGCCCCAACATTTT
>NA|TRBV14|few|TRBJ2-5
CASSPPVTVGPETQYF
TGTGCCAGCAGTCCCCCCGTGACCGTAGGTCCAGAGACCCAGTACTTC
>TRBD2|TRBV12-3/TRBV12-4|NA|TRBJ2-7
CTSRRTSGSLVHEQYF
TGTACCAGTAGAAGGACTAGCGGGAGCCTAGTCCACGAGCAGTACTTC
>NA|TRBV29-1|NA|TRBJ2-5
CRVDLVSETKYF
TGCAGGGTTGATCTAGTTTCGGAGACCAAGTACTTC
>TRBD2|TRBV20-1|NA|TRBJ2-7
CIARDRVAGPERDEHYF
TGCATTGCTAGAGATCGGGTAGCGGGTCCCGAAAGGGACGAGCATTACTTC
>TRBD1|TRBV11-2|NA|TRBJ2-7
CASSLDPSGQGYEQYF
TGTGCCAGCAGCTTAGATCCATCCGGACAGGGCTACGAGCAGTACTTC
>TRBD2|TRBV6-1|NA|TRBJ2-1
CASSAMIAGGHNERFF
TGTGCCAGCAGCGCTATGATAGCGGGAGGGCATAATGAGCGGTTCTTC